This TCR beta chain is drawn from a study of blood T cell repertoires in COVID-19. There are a few counts of this clone. Assay used: immunoSEQ multiplex PCR; TCRdb lists only in-frame clones, some missing. The sample holds some 350,000 clones, around 89% seen once. The receptor comes from a woman in her twenties or thirties with COVID-19, enrolled during active disease. The sample taken for sequencing was peripheral blood.

This CDR3 is CASSTSGTGLLYTF. Here the CDR3 DNA reads TGTGCCAGTAGTACCTCCGGGACAGGGTTACTCTACACCTTC. V gene TRBV19 combines with J gene TRBJ1-2; 9 bases are a match to TRBD1. CDR3 length: 14 amino acids. CDR1 LNHDA and CDR2 SQIVND come from the germline V gene (reference sequence). V was pared by 4 bases and J by 10 bases, with 10 bases of the junction left unmatched.